This paragraph covers one T cell receptor (beta chain) sequence. The antigen remains unidentified. The method was immunoSEQ multiplex PCR; TCRdb's version includes in-frame clones alone and lacks a portion of them. The sample has 45,000 to 55,000 clones, 94% seen once. V lost 5 bases to trimming and J lost 5 bases, with 18 bases between them. The germline V gene encodes CDR1 MNHEY and CDR2 SMNVEV (reference sequence). CDR3 size: 15 residues. This entry belongs to a study of OX40 agonist ivuxolimab in advanced cancers. Study-level findings and limits: Among some nonresponders, normalized T-cell clonal expansion was also low. Determination of antigen specificity was not performed for the expanded peripheral T cells.

The V gene is TRBV27, the J gene TRBJ1-2; no definite D call. The source was CD4+ or CD8+ T cells sorted from blood, collected in a trial of the OX40 agonist ivuxolimab. This sequence originates from an adult with an advanced solid tumor such as melanoma, head and neck, liver or kidney cancer. This CDR3 reads CASSPTSGVMYGYTF. CDR3 nucleotides: TGTGCCAGCAGTCCAACATCGGGAGTTATGTATGGCTACACCTTC.